A single sample gave rise to the 14 T cell receptor beta chains below, sequenced in a study of T cell responses to AZD1222 COVID-19 vaccine. Profiling relied on immunoSEQ multiplex PCR, and the TCRdb table lists in-frame clones only, not all of them. The sample includes 95,000 to 130,000 clones, approximately 85% seen only once; the top ten take under 4.5%. This material consisted of peripheral blood, taken on day 0 of MenACWY control vaccination. These receptors originate from an adult in good health.

The CDR3 protein is CASSPGTSSYNEQFF. The CDR3 DNA sequence: TGTGCCAGCAGTCCCGGGACTAGCTCCTACAATGAGCAGTTCTTC. The rearrangement joins TRBV5-6 to TRBJ2-1; 8 bases are a match to TRBD2. The CDR3 has 15 amino acids. Trimming cost V 5 bases and J 0 bases; bases outside gene matches: 4. Germline values: CDR1 SGHDT, CDR2 YYEEEE.

The chain couples TRBV28 to TRBJ1-1; D ambiguous. The germline V gene encodes CDR1 MDHEN and CDR2 SYDVKM. The CDR3 consists of 11 residues. V was cut by 7 bases and J by 5 bases, with 8 bases left in between. The CDR3 region is CASTSETEAFF. CDR3 nucleotides: TGTGCCAGCACCTCCGAAACTGAAGCTTTCTTT.

The chain carries TRBV28 and TRBJ1-6; D remains ambiguous. The V end lost 7 bases, the J end lost 7 bases, and 8 bases lay between the germline ends. From germline, CDR1 is MDHEN and CDR2 SYDVKM. The CDR3 is 12 residues long. The CDR3 bases are TGTGCCAGCACCACTGGAAATTCACCCCTCCACTTT. Its protein product is CASTTGNSPLHF.

The gene calls are TRBV19 and TRBJ2-5; 10 bases are a match to TRBD1. This CDR3 is 13 amino acids long. V lost 8 bases to trimming and J lost 4 bases; unmatched junction nucleotides: 4. CDR1 is LNHDA, CDR2 SQIVND, per germline (reference sequence). This chain's CDR3 is CASDRGRGETQYF. The CDR3 nucleotides are TGTGCCAGTGACAGGGGGCGGGGAGAGACCCAGTACTTC.

The chain uses TRBV5-4 and TRBJ1-6, with 9 bases fitting TRBD1. Germline lookup yields CDR1 SGHNT and CDR2 YYREEE (reference sequence). Trimming cost V 4 bases and J 10 bases; bases outside gene matches: 6. The CDR3 loop spans 14 amino acids. The CDR3 sequence: CASSRGQGRSPLHF. CDR3 DNA sequence: TGTGCCAGCAGCCGGGGACAGGGACGGTCACCCCTCCACTTT. Full variable domain (rest looked up from reference TRBV5-4 and TRBJ1-6): ETGVTQSPTHLIKTRGQQVTLRCSSQSGHNTVSWYQQALGQGPQFIFQYYREEENGRGNFPPRFSGLQFPNYSSELNVNALELDDSALYLCASSRGQGRSPLHFGNGTRLTVT.

V is TRBV19 and J is TRBJ1-4, with TRBD1 as a possible D gene (6 bases). Germline V CDR1 and CDR2: LNHDA, SQIVND (reference sequence). This CDR3 has 17 residues. The V and J ends lost 3 bases and 2 bases respectively, with 16 bases between them. The DNA for the CDR3 is TGTGCCAGTAGTATTTTTGGGGGCGTCTCTACTAATGAAAAACTGTTTTTT. Translated: CASSIFGGVSTNEKLFF.

V and J are TRBV2 and TRBJ2-6; D is uncertain. Germline CDR1 is SNHLY and CDR2 is FYNNEI. The CDR3 loop spans 14 amino acids. V was pared by 8 bases and J by 0 bases, with 8 bases between. This chain's CDR3 is CASDPNSGANVLTF. The CDR3 DNA reads TGTGCCAGCGACCCAAACTCTGGGGCCAACGTCCTGACTTTC.

This chain uses TRBV29-1 with TRBJ2-3; tentatively, D is TRBD2 (5 bases). CDR1 is SQVTM and CDR2 is ANQGSEA in the germline V gene. V was clipped by 6 bases and J by 4 bases, with 14 bases between them. This CDR3 is 13 amino acids long. CDR3 protein: CSVIMNSADTQYF. CDR3 in DNA: TGCAGCGTGATCATGAATAGCGCAGATACGCAGTATTTT.

This chain connects TRBV4-1 to TRBJ2-1; a weak D match, TRBD1 (6 bases). The CDR3 has 16 residues. V shed 0 bases and J shed 3 bases, with 12 bases lying between them. CDR1 MGHRA and CDR2 YSYEKL come from the germline V gene. The CDR3 is CASSQDERGIYNEQFF. In DNA, the CDR3 is TGCGCCAGCAGCCAAGATGAGAGGGGGATCTACAATGAGCAGTTCTTC.

This clone was detected once. The chain combines TRBV4-3 with TRBJ1-2; D might be TRBD1 (5 bases). Germline assignment: CDR1 LGHNA and CDR2 YSLEER. The CDR3 has 16 amino acids. Trimming removed 4 bases at V and 4 bases at J, with 19 bases between. This chain's CDR3 is CASSLVARVFSYGYTF. The CDR3 nucleotides read TGCGCCAGCAGCCTAGTGGCCAGGGTATTTTCCTATGGCTACACCTTC.

The V gene is TRBV7-3, the J gene TRBJ2-4, with D possibly being TRBD2 (6 bases). The V and J ends lost 2 bases and 5 bases respectively, with 7 bases between them. The CDR3 covers 13 residues. Germline V gene sequence: CDR1 SGHTA, CDR2 FQGTGA. Here the CDR3 reads CASSLGGENIQYF. Written as DNA, the CDR3 is TGTGCCAGCAGCTTAGGCGGGGAAAACATTCAGTACTTC.

The V gene is TRBV3-1 (or the pseudogene TRBV3-2), the J gene TRBJ2-2; a weak D match, TRBD2 (6 bases). V was shortened by 2 bases and J by 13 bases, with 14 bases between the two germline ends. The CDR3 length is 13 residues. Germline lookup yields CDR1 LGHDT and CDR2 YNNKEL (reference sequence). CDR3 DNA: TGTGCCAGCAGCCAATCCGGGAGCCAGCGGCTGTTTTTT. Its translation is CASSQSGSQRLFF.

The gene calls are TRBV18 and TRBJ1-5; D is possibly TRBD1 (6 bases). With 5 bases removed from V and 0 bases from J, the gap between germline ends came to 11 bases. CDR1 and CDR2 from the germline V gene are KGHSH and LQKENI. The CDR3 is made up of 15 amino acids. CDR3 sequence reads: CASSSDRNSNQPQHF. The CDR3 bases are TGTGCCAGCTCATCAGACAGGAATAGCAATCAGCCCCAGCATTTT.

The chain uses TRBV12-3 or TRBV12-4 and TRBJ2-5; tentative D call: TRBD2 (7 bases). V was pared by 6 bases and J by 4 bases, with 12 bases between. The CDR3 loop spans 13 amino acids. In nucleotides, the CDR3 is TGTGCCAGCAGCGGGGGGCGCGGAGAGACCCAGTACTTC. Its translation: CASSGGRGETQYF.